Each of the 7 T cell receptor beta chains below was sequenced from the same sample in a study of T cell clonality in common variable immunodeficiency. Produced via immunoSEQ multiplex PCR; TCRdb's table is partial and in-frame only. This record lists about 81,000 clones, none seen once only, and the top ten clones contain around 0.8%. What was sequenced was peripheral blood mononuclear cells. The source is a person aged 18 to 70 in good health.

The sample holds many counts of this clone. The read comes to an end 3 residues before the CDR3 does, leaving the germline J gene to fill in the end. J is TRBJ2-1 and V is TRBV19, with D possibly TRBD2 on 5 matching bases. Germline assignment: CDR1 LNHDA and CDR2 SQIVND (reference sequence). This CDR3 is 14 amino acids long. V lost 10 bases and J lost 6, with 19 bases in between. The CDR3: CATTRGPNGNEQFF. Partial CDR3 DNA: TGTGCCACCACGCGCGGGCCTAACGGCAATGAG. The whole variable domain, filled in from reference TRBV19 and TRBJ2-1, reads DGGITQSPKYLFRKEGQNVTLSCEQNLNHDAMYWYRQDPGQGLRLIYYSQIVNDFQKGDIAEGYSVSREKKESFPLTVTSAQKNPTAFYLCATTRGPNGNEQFFGPGTRLTVL.

This clone appeared a few times. The read ends 3 residues shy of where the CDR3 ends; the end is completed using the germline J gene. V is TRBV20-1 and J is TRBJ1-3; 7 bases are shared with TRBD1. CDR3 size: 13 residues. Looked up from germline, CDR1 is DFQATT and CDR2 is SNEGSKA (reference sequence). CDR3: CSATTGQGYGIYF. CDR3 DNA, as far as it was read: TGCAGTGCTACGACAGGGCAAGGGTATGGC.

The sample holds many counts of this clone. Read data end 3 residues before the CDR3 end; the end is taken from the germline J gene. This chain connects TRBV5-4 to TRBJ2-1; 12 nucleotides match TRBD2. The J segment lost 4 bases and the V segment lost 3 bases, leaving 2 bases of the junction unmatched. Germline CDR1 and CDR2: SGHNT and YYREEE (reference sequence). This CDR3 spans 15 amino acids. The CDR3 here is CASSSGTSGYNEQFF. CDR3 DNA, as far as it was read: TGTGCCAGCAGCTCAGGGACTAGCGGGTACAATGAG.

The table lists this clone with many counts. The observed sequence ends 3 residues before the CDR3 terminus, with the missing tail filled in from the germline J gene. The chain combines TRBV6-2 or TRBV6-3 with TRBJ2-2, with 7 bases matching TRBD2. CDR1 MNHEY and CDR2 SVGEGT come from the germline V gene. The CDR3 has 14 residues. After removal of 6 bases from V and 2 bases from J, the junction contained 3 bases not matched to a gene. The part of the CDR3 DNA that was read is TGTGCCAGCAGGGGACTATCTAACACCGGGGAG. Protein product: CASRGLSNTGE. The entire CDR3 is CASRGLSNTGELFF.

This clone was counted at least ten times. The read falls 3 residues short of the CDR3 end, and the missing part is taken from the germline J gene. This chain links TRBV6-4 with TRBJ2-1; possible D gene TRBD2, 6 bases. The CDR3 is made up of 14 amino acids. The V gene's germline CDR1 is MRHNA and CDR2 SNTAGT. The ends were cut back, 2 bases at V and 5 bases at J, with 10 bases in the middle. CDR3 region: CASSDGGLDNEQFF. The DNA read from the CDR3 is TGTGCCAGCAGTGACGGGGGGTTAGACAATGAG.

This clone was counted ten times or more. The observed sequence ends 3 residues before the CDR3 terminus, with the missing tail filled in from the germline J gene. V gene TRBV18 combines with J gene TRBJ1-1; TRBD1 is a possible D gene (6 bases). V was clipped by 6 bases and J by 3 bases, with 17 bases between them. Germline V lookup: CDR1 KGHSH, CDR2 LQKENI. The CDR3 is 15 amino acids. CDR3 DNA (partial): TGTGCCAGCTCGCCTACGTTGGGGGCCGACACTGAA. It yields the protein CASSPTLGADTE. In full, the CDR3 is CASSPTLGADTEAFF.

This clone was recorded many times. Coverage ceases 3 residues before the CDR3 finishes, and the germline J gene fills in the end. This chain links TRBV6-1 with TRBJ2-3; a weak D match, TRBD1 (6 bases). Germline V gene lookup returns CDR1 MNHNS and CDR2 SASEGT. The V end was cut by 0 bases, the J end by 6 bases, with 16 bases between. The CDR3 consists of 16 residues. The DNA read from the CDR3 is TGTGCCAGCAGTGAAGCGTTGGGCAGGGGAGCCGATACG. Protein sequence: CASSEALGRGADT. The entire CDR3 reads CASSEALGRGADTQYF.